The clone carrying this TCR beta chain was found a few times. The CDR3 contains 14 residues. The germline V gene encodes CDR1 MNHEY and CDR2 SMNVEV (reference sequence). With 6 bases clipped from V and 7 bases from J, the junction kept 7 bases outside the gene matches. Expressed TCRB transcripts were sequenced, since all the RNA that had been isolated was reverse transcribed. Data came from immunoSEQ multiplex PCR; TCRdb stores just in-frame clones and leaves some out. There are under 400,000 clones in the sample; roughly 15% occur only once, and approximately 6.7% lies in the top ten. The sample comes from a study of beta chain features in type 1 diabetes.

This sequence originates from a man aged 25 to 40 in good health. V usage is TRBV27 and J usage is TRBJ1-4; TRBD1 matches at 8 bases. Sequencing was carried out using central memory CD4+ T cells from blood. The CDR3 is CASSGTGIGEKLFF. CDR3 sequence (DNA): TGTGCCAGCAGCGGGACAGGAATTGGTGAAAAACTGTTTTTT.